Following are 22 T cell receptor beta chains from one sample sequenced in a study of technical replicates of blood from a handful of donors (dated by TCRdb to 2015 to 2018). Library creation used the immunoSEQ multiplex PCR assay. The table comes from immuneACCESS by way of TCRdb, which keeps in-frame sequences with V and J called. Part of the clones is missing from these tables; in studies checked, under half for an unresolved V gene and the rest for unknown reasons. In this sample the table shows 75,000 to 100,000 clones, 85% to 95% of which occur a single time. 0.33% of the sample rests with the top ten. The sample was T cells isolated from PBMCs. These receptors were collected from a human donor in good health.

The chain employs TRBV4-3 and TRBJ2-1; D gene ambiguous. Trimming cost V 1 base and J 0 bases, with 10 bases left between them. Looked up from germline, CDR1 is LGHNA and CDR2 is YSLEER. This CDR3 has 16 amino acids. CDR3 DNA: TGCGCCAGCAGCCAAGTTTACGTTAGCTCCTACAATGAGCAGTTCTTC. Residues: CASSQVYVSSYNEQFF.

The V gene is TRBV29-1, the J gene TRBJ1-1, with 7 bases lining up with TRBD1. From germline, CDR1 is SQVTM and CDR2 ANQGSEA. V dropped 8 bases and J dropped 6; count of bases not matched to a gene: 9. The CDR3 has 12 residues. The CDR3 is CSPFDRASEAFF. The DNA of the CDR3 is TGCAGCCCTTTCGACAGGGCATCTGAAGCTTTCTTT.

The chain combines TRBV5-6 with TRBJ1-5; 7 nucleotides line up with TRBD1. In germline, CDR1 is SGHDT, CDR2 YYEEEE. CDR3 length: 17 amino acids. V trimming: 6 bases; J trimming: 0 bases; junction bases outside the gene matches: 12. CDR3 in DNA: TGTGCCAGCACCAGGGGGTCGCGTCGGTATAGCAATCAGCCCCAGCATTTT. Its protein product is CASTRGSRRYSNQPQHF.

This clone was observed once. The rearrangement joins TRBV19 to TRBJ2-7; the D is unclear. This CDR3 region has 14 residues. The V end was cut by 5 bases, the J end by 0 bases, with 11 bases between. Germline values: CDR1 LNHDA, CDR2 SQIVND (reference sequence). CDR3 DNA sequence: TGTGCCAGTAGTTTAAGGAGAAGCTCCTACGAGCAGTACTTC. Translation: CASSLRRSSYEQYF.

V usage is TRBV6-1 and J usage is TRBJ2-2, with 7 bases lining up with TRBD2. V lost 3 bases to trimming and J lost 5 bases; unmatched junction nucleotides: 6. Germline V gene lookup returns CDR1 MNHNS and CDR2 SASEGT. The CDR3 loop spans 15 amino acids. The CDR3 is CASSEWGRGTGELFF. In DNA form, the CDR3 reads TGTGCCAGCAGTGAGTGGGGGAGGGGTACCGGGGAGCTGTTTTTT.

The chain has TRBV28 and TRBJ2-5, with 11 positions matching TRBD2. The length of the CDR3 is 16 residues. Germline lookup yields CDR1 MDHEN and CDR2 SYDVKM. J gave up 2 bases and V 5 bases, and 7 bases lay outside the gene matches. This CDR3 is CASSPTSGGNQETQYF. The CDR3 nucleotides read TGTGCCAGCAGTCCTACTAGCGGGGGAAATCAAGAGACCCAGTACTTC.

This chain joins TRBV2 and TRBJ1-2, with D tentatively TRBD1 (5 bases). Germline loops: CDR1 SNHLY, CDR2 FYNNEI. This CDR3 has 12 amino acids. The V end lost 6 bases, the J end lost 8 bases, and 13 bases lay between the germline ends. In nucleotides, the CDR3 is TGTGCCAGCAGCCTTCAGGGAGGCGGCTACACCTTC. This encodes CASSLQGGGYTF.

The CDR3 spells CASSRLARYTGELFF. The CDR3 nucleotides are TGTGCCAGCAGTCGACTAGCCCGATACACCGGGGAGCTGTTTTTT. This sequence joins TRBV6-5 and TRBJ2-2, with TRBD2 matching over 7 bases. V lost 5 bases to trimming and J lost 3 bases; unmatched junction nucleotides: 6. Germline V lookup: CDR1 MNHEY, CDR2 SVGAGI. The CDR3 is made up of 15 amino acids.

This clone was seen only a few times. J is TRBJ2-3 and V is TRBV10-1; D gene unclear. Per the germline V gene, CDR1 is WNHNN and CDR2 is SYGVQD (reference sequence). This CDR3 contains 19 residues. Trimming cost V 0 bases and J 1 base, with 20 bases left between them. The CDR3 loop reads CASSESSSRISPRTDTQYF. As DNA, the CDR3 is TGCGCCAGCAGTGAGTCGAGCTCTAGAATTTCCCCCCGCACAGATACGCAGTATTTT.

In its sample, this clone was seen a few times. The chain employs TRBV7-2 and TRBJ2-7; a possible D gene is TRBD1 (6 bases). The germline V gene has CDR1 SGHTA and CDR2 FQGNSA. V was pared by 3 bases and J by 2 bases, with 11 bases between. The length of the CDR3 is 14 residues. The CDR3 sequence: CASSFRGKTYEQYF. As DNA, the CDR3 is TGTGCCAGCAGCTTTAGGGGGAAGACCTACGAGCAGTACTTC.

This rearrangement joins TRBV28 to TRBJ1-3, with no clear D. CDR3 length: 14 amino acids. Germline CDR1 and CDR2: MDHEN and SYDVKM. Trimming took 3 bases from V and 1 from J, leaving 7 bases between them. DNA of the CDR3: TGTGCCAGCAGTTTTAGCAGTTCTGGAAACACCATATATTTT. Its protein product is CASSFSSSGNTIYF.

The CDR3 sequence is CASNFPPLLAGDEQYF. CDR3 bases: TGTGCCAGCAACTTTCCCCCACTGTTAGCGGGAGACGAGCAGTACTTC. V gene TRBV28 combines with J gene TRBJ2-7; 9 bases match TRBD2. Unmatched junction bases numbered 15, after V lost 7 bases and J lost 5 bases. This CDR3 is built from 16 residues. Looked up from germline, CDR1 is MDHEN and CDR2 is SYDVKM. Combining the CDR3 with reference TRBV28 and TRBJ2-7 gives the whole variable domain DVKVTQSSRYLVKRTGEKVFLECVQDMDHENMFWYRQDPGLGLRLIYFSYDVKMKEKGDIPEGYSVSREKKERFSLILESASTNQTSMYLCASNFPPLLAGDEQYFGPGTRLTVT.

This chain links TRBV6-6 with TRBJ1-4; no firm D call. The CDR3 is 14 residues long. Germline V lookup: CDR1 MNHNY, CDR2 SVGAGI (reference sequence). The V gene lost 5 bases and the J gene lost 9 bases, with 16 bases spanning the gap. CDR3 nucleotide sequence: TGTGCCAGCAGTCCCGCTGGATTTAGCCAAAAACTGTTTTTT. Residues: CASSPAGFSQKLFF.

The CDR3 spells CASSIDLRGVSYNEQFF. The CDR3, as DNA: TGTGCCAGTAGTATAGATCTTCGCGGGGTCTCCTACAATGAGCAGTTCTTC. The rearrangement uses TRBV19 and TRBJ2-1; D may be TRBD2 (6 bases). This CDR3 has 17 residues. The V gene's germline CDR1 is LNHDA and CDR2 SQIVND (reference sequence). The V end lost 0 bases, the J end lost 0 bases, and 12 bases lay between the germline ends.

V usage is TRBV5-4 and J usage is TRBJ2-5, with a tentative D call TRBD2 (6 bases). Per germline, CDR1 SGHNT and CDR2 YYREEE (reference sequence). The CDR3 is 13 amino acids. Between the trimmed V and J ends, which lost 2 bases and 3 bases, there was a span of 8 bases. In DNA form, the CDR3 reads TGTGCCAGCAGCTTTGCTAGCGAAGAGACCCAGTACTTC. This gives the protein CASSFASEETQYF.

The CDR3 nucleotides are TGTGCCAGCAGTTCCCTCGCGTTGCTAGGGCCCCAGCATTTT. Amino acids: CASSSLALLGPQHF. The chain joins TRBV27 to TRBJ1-5; D is uncertain. CDR3 length equals 14 residues. V dropped 4 bases and J dropped 9 bases, with 16 bases sitting between them. Germline CDR1 is MNHEY and CDR2 is SMNVEV (reference sequence).

This clone occurred a few times. The V gene is TRBV19, the J gene TRBJ2-7, with a possible D match to TRBD2 (5 bases). The V end lost 7 bases, the J end lost 7 bases, and 11 bases lay between the germline ends. Germline CDR1 reads LNHDA; CDR2 reads SQIVND (reference sequence). CDR3 size: 11 residues. The chain's CDR3 is CASTYGEEQYF. The CDR3 DNA reads as TGTGCCAGTACCTATGGGGAGGAGCAGTACTTC.

The V and J genes are TRBV23-1 and TRBJ2-7, with a possible D match to TRBD2 (5 bases). TRBV23-1 is labeled an ORF, and its function is uncertain. The CDR3 length is 15 residues. The V gene lost 2 bases and the J gene lost 2 bases, with 13 bases spanning the gap. CDR3 DNA: TGCGCCAGCAGTCAACCCAAGCCCGGGACCTACGAGCAGTACTTC. The encoded protein is CASSQPKPGTYEQYF.

The V gene is TRBV28, the J gene TRBJ1-3; 7 bases match TRBD1. V was pared by 6 bases and J by 0 bases, with 11 bases of the junction left unmatched. Germline CDR1 reads MDHEN; CDR2 reads SYDVKM. The CDR3 loop spans 17 amino acids. CDR3 sequence reads: CASSESQGGSSGNTIYF. For the CDR3, the DNA is TGTGCCAGCAGCGAGTCTCAGGGGGGTAGCTCTGGAAACACCATATATTTT.

J is TRBJ2-5 and V is TRBV4-2, with D perhaps TRBD1 (5 bases). In germline, CDR1 is LGHNA, CDR2 YNFKEQ. This CDR3 spans 13 amino acids. Trimming removed 4 bases at V and 5 bases at J, with 11 bases between. The CDR3 region is CASSLGHPETQYF. In DNA form, the CDR3 reads TGTGCCAGCAGCCTAGGACATCCTGAGACCCAGTACTTC.

The CDR3 loop is CASITGLAGGPVGDTQYF. The CDR3 DNA sequence: TGTGCCAGCATCACGGGACTAGCGGGAGGGCCGGTCGGAGATACGCAGTATTTT. V and J are TRBV2 and TRBJ2-3; TRBD2 agrees at 16 bases. CDR1 and CDR2 from the germline V gene are SNHLY and FYNNEI. The CDR3 runs to 18 residues. With V trimmed by 7 bases and J by 5 bases, 12 bases remained unmatched.

J is TRBJ1-2 and V is TRBV14; 10 bases match TRBD1. V dropped 3 bases and J dropped 6; count of bases not matched to a gene: 7. This CDR3 has 15 amino acids. The germline V gene encodes CDR1 SGHDN and CDR2 FVKESK. CDR3 in DNA: TGTGCCAGCAGCCAGAGGACAGGGGGAAAGGATGGCTACACCTTC. As protein: CASSQRTGGKDGYTF.